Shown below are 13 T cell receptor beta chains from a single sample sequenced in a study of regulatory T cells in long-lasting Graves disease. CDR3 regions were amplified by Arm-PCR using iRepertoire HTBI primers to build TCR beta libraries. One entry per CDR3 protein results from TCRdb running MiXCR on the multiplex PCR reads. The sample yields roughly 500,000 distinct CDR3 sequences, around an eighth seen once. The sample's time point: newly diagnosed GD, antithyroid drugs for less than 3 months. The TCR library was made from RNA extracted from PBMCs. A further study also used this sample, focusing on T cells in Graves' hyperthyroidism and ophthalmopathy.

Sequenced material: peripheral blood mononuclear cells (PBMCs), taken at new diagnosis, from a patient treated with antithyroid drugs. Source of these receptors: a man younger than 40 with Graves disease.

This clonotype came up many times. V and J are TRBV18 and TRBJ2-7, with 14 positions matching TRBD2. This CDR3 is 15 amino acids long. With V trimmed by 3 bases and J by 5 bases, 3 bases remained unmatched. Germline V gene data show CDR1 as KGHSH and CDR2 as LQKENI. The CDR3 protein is CASSPGLAGVDEQYF. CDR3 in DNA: TGTGCCAGCTCACCGGGACTAGCGGGAGTGGACGAGCAGTACTTC.

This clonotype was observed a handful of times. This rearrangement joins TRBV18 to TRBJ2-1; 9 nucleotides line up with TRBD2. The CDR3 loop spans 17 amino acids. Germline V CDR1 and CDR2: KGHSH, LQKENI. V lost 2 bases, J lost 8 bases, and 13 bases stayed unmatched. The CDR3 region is CASSPKSSGTASDEQFF. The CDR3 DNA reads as TGTGCCAGCTCACCAAAATCTAGCGGGACAGCCTCGGATGAGCAGTTCTTC.

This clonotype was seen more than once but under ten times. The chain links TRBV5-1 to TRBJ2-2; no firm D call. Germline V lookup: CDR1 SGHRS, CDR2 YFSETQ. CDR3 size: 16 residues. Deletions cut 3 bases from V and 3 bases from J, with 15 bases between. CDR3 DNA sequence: TGCGCCAGCAGCTGGAATGACTGGGTATACACCGGGGAGCTGTTTTTT. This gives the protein CASSWNDWVYTGELFF.

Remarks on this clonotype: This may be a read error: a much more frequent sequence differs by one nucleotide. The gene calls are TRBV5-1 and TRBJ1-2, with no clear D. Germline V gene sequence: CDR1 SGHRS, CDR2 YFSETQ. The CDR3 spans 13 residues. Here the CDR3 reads CASSSNSDCGYTF. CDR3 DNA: TGTGCCAGCAGCTCGAACAGTGACTGTGGCTACACCTTC. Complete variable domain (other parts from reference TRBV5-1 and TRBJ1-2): KAGVTQTPRYLIKTRGQQVTLSCSPISGHRSVSWYQQTPGQGLQFLFEYFSETQRNKGNFPGRFSGRQFSNSRSEMNVSTLELGDSALYLCASSSNSDCGYTFGSGTRLTVV.

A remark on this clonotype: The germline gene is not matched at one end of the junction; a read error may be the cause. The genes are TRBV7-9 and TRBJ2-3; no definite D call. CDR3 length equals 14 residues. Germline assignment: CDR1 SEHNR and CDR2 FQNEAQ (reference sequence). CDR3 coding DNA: TGTGCCAGCAGATTAGAACGTGGCACAGATACGCAGTATTTT. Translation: CASRLERGTDTQYF.

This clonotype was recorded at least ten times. The CDR3: CASSEGRPGNTIYF. CDR3 coding DNA: TGTGCCAGCAGTGAGGGGAGGCCTGGAAACACCATATATTTT. V usage is TRBV2 and J usage is TRBJ1-3, with unresolved D. Germline V lookup: CDR1 SNHLY, CDR2 FYNNEI. The V and J ends lost 3 bases and 2 bases respectively, with 8 bases between them. The CDR3 has 14 amino acids.

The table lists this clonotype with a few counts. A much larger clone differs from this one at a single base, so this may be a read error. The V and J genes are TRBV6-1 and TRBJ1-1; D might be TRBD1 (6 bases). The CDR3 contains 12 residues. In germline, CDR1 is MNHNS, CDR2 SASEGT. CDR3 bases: TGTGCCTCCTACAGGGAGAACACTAAAGCTTTCTTT. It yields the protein CASYRENTKAFF.

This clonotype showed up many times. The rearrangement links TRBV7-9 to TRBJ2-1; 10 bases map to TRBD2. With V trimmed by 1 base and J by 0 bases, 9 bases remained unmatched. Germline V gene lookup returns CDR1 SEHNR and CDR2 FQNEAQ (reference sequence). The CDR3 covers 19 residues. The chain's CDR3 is CASSLVDSGRWSSYNEQFF. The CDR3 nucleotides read TGTGCCAGCAGCTTAGTCGATAGCGGGAGGTGGAGCTCCTACAATGAGCAGTTCTTC.

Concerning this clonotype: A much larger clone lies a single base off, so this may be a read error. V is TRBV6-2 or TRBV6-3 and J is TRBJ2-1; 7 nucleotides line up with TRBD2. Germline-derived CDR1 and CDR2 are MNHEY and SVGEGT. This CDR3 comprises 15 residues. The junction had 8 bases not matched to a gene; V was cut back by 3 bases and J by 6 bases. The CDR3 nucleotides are TGTGCCAGCAGTTATATGGCGGGAGACTGCAATGAGCAGTTCTTC. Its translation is CASSYMAGDCNEQFF.

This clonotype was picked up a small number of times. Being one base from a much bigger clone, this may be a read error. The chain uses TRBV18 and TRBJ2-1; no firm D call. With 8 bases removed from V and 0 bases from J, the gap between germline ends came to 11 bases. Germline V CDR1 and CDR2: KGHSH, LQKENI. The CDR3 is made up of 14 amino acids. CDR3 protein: CASSPQSSYNEQFF. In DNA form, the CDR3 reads TGTGCCAGCAGCCCTCAAAGCTCCTACAATGAGCAGTTCTTC.

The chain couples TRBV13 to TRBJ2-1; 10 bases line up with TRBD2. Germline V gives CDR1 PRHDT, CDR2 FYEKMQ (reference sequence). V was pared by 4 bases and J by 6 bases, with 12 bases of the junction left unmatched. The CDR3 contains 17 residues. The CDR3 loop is CASSYFTGTSVFNEQFF. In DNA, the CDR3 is TGTGCCAGCAGCTATTTTACCGGGACTAGCGTTTTCAATGAGCAGTTCTTC.

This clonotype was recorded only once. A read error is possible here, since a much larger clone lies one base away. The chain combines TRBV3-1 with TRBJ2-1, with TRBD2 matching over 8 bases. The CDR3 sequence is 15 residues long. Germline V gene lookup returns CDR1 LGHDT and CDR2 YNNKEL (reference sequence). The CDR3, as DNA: TGTGCCAGCAGCGATTCTAGCGGGCGGTACAATGAGCAGCTCTTC. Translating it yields CASSDSSGRYNEQLF.

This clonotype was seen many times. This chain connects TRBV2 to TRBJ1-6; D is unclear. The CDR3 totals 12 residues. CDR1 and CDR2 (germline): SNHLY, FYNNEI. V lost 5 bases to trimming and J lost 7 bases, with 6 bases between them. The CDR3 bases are TGTGCCAGCAGTTTTCAAAATTCACCCCTCCACTTT. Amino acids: CASSFQNSPLHF.